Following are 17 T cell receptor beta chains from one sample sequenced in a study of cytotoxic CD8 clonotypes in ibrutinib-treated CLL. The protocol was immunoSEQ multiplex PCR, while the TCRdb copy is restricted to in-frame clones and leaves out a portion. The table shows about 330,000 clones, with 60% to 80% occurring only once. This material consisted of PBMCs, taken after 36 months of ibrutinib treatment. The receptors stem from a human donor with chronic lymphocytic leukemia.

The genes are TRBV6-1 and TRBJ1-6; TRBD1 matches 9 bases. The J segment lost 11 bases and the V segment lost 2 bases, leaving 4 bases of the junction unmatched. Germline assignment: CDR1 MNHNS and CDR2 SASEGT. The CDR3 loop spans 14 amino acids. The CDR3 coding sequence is TGTGCCAGCAGTGAACCCACAGGGGGCACACCCCTCCACTTT. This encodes CASSEPTGGTPLHF.

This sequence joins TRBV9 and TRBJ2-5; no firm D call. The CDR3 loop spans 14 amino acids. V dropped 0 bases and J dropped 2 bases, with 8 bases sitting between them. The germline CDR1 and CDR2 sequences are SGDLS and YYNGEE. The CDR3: CASSVGVRQETQYF. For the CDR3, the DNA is TGTGCCAGCAGCGTAGGAGTCAGACAAGAGACCCAGTACTTC.

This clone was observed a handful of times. The DNA for the CDR3 is TGCGCCAGCAGCCAAGGACTAGCGGACGAGCAGTACTTC. Its translation: CASSQGLADEQYF. The rearrangement uses TRBV4-1 and TRBJ2-7, with TRBD2 identical over 9 bases. V shed 1 base and J 5 bases; nucleotides not matched to a gene: 0. This CDR3 region has 13 residues. The germline CDR1 and CDR2 sequences are MGHRA and YSYEKL.

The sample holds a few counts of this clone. Here the CDR3 reads CASSESVPYEQYF. CDR3 coding DNA: TGCGCCAGCAGTGAGTCAGTCCCCTACGAGCAGTACTTC. J is TRBJ2-7 and V is TRBV10-1; D ambiguous. Germline-derived CDR1 and CDR2 are WNHNN and SYGVQD (reference sequence). The CDR3 is made up of 13 amino acids. V was shortened by 0 bases and J by 2 bases, with 5 bases between the two germline ends.

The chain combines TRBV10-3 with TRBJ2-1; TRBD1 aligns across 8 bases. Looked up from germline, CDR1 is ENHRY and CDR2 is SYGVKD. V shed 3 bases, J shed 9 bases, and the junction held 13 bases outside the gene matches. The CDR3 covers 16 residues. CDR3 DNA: TGTGCCATCAGTGAATCTGGGGGCCAGGGGGCTATTGAGCAGTTCTTC. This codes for CAISESGGQGAIEQFF.

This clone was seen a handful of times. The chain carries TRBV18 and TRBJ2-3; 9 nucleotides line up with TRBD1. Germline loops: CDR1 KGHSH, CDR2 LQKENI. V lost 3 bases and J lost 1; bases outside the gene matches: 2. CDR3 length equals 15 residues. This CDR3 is CASSPRTGGTDTQYF. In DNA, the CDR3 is TGTGCCAGCTCACCGCGGACAGGGGGCACAGATACGCAGTATTTT.

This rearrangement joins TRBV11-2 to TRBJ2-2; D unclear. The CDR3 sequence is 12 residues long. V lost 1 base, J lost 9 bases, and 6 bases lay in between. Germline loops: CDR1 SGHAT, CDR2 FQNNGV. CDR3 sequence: CASSLGRRELFF. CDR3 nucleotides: TGTGCCAGCAGCTTAGGGCGGCGGGAGCTGTTTTTT.

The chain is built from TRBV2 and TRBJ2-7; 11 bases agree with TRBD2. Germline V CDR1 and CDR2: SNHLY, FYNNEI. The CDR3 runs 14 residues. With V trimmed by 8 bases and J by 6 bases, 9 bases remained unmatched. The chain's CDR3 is CASLVLAGVREQYF. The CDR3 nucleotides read TGTGCCAGCTTAGTACTAGCGGGAGTGCGCGAGCAGTACTTC.

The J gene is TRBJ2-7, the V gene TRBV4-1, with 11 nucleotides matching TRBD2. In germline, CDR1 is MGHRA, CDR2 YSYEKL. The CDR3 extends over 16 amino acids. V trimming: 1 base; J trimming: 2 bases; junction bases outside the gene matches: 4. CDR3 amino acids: CASSQGPGLAAYEQYF. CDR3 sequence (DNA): TGCGCCAGCAGCCAAGGCCCGGGACTAGCGGCCTACGAGCAGTACTTC.

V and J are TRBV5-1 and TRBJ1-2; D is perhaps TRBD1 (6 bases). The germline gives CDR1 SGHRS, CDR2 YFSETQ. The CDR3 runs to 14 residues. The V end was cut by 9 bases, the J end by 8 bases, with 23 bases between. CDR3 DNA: TGCGCCACCAAGCCCCGAGGGGGGAGTGGCGGCTACACCTTC. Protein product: CATKPRGGSGGYTF.

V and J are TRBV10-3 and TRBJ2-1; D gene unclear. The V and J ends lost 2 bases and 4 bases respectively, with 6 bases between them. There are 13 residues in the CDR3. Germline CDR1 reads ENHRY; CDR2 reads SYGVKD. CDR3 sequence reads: CAISEKLYNEQFF. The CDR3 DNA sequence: TGTGCCATCAGTGAGAAGTTGTACAATGAGCAGTTCTTC.

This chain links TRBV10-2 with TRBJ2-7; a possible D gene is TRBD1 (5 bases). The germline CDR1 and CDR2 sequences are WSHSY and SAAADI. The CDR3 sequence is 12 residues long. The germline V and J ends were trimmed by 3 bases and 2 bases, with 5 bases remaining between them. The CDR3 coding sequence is TGCGCCAGCAGTGAACAGGCCTACGAGCAGTACTTC. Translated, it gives CASSEQAYEQYF.

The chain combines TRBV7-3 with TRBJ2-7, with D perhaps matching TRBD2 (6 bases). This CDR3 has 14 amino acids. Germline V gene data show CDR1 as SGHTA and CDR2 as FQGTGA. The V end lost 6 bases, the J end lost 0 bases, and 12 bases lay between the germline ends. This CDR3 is CASSLDGSSYEQYF. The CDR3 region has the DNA TGTGCCAGCAGTCTAGACGGGAGCTCCTACGAGCAGTACTTC.

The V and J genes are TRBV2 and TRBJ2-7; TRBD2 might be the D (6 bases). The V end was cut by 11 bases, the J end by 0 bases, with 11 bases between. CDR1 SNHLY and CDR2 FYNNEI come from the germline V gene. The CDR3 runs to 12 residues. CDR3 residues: CASRGSSYEQYF. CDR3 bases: TGTGCCTCCCGGGGGAGCTCCTACGAGCAGTACTTC.

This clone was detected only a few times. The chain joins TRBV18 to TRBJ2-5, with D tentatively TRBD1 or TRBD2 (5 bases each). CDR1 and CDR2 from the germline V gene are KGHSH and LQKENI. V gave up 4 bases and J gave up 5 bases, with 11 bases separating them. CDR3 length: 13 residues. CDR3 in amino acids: CASSLTGRETQYF. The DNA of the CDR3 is TGTGCCAGCTCACTGACGGGGCGGGAGACCCAGTACTTC.

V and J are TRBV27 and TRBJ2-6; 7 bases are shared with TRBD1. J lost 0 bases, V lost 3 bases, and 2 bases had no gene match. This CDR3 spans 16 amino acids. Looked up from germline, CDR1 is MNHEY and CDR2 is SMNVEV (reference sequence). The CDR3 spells CASSLTGPSGANVLTF. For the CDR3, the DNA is TGTGCCAGCAGTTTGACAGGGCCCTCTGGGGCCAACGTCCTGACTTTC.

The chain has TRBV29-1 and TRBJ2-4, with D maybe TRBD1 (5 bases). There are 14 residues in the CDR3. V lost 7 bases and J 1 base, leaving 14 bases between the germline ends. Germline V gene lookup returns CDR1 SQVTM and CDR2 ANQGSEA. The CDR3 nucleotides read TGCAGCGCTTCGACCAGGGTGGCCAAAAACATTCAGTACTTC. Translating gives CSASTRVAKNIQYF.